A single sample gave rise to the 12 T cell receptor beta chains below, sequenced in a study of T cell clonotyping in hematopoietic cell transplantation. Data came from immunoSEQ multiplex PCR; TCRdb stores just in-frame clones and leaves some out. The sample includes some 30,000 clones, roughly 90% of them seen just once. Sequenced material: PBMCs, taken 100 days after allogeneic stem cell transplant. The receptors were gathered from a female patient aged 50-59 years who had an allogeneic stem cell transplant from a related donor, so the T cells may come from the graft donor. Some clones in this sample may be carry-over from other donors' samples.

The gene calls are TRBV2 and TRBJ1-1; perhaps TRBD1 as D (6 bases). This CDR3 is built from 16 residues. V was pared by 10 bases and J by 2 bases, with 23 bases between. The germline V gene encodes CDR1 SNHLY and CDR2 FYNNEI. Here the CDR3 reads CATYITSGTLNTEAFF. For the CDR3, the DNA is TGTGCCACCTACATCACGTCCGGGACACTAAACACTGAAGCTTTCTTT.

The rearrangement links TRBV5-8 to TRBJ2-2; either TRBD1 or TRBD2 may fit D (6 bases each). Trimming shortened V by 1 base and J by 0 bases, and 10 bases separated the two germline ends. The CDR3 has 16 residues. Germline V gene lookup returns CDR1 SGHTS and CDR2 YDEGEE. The CDR3 DNA reads as TGTGCCAGCAGCTTGTTGGGGGGCGCGAACACCGGGGAGCTGTTTTTT. Amino acid sequence: CASSLLGGANTGELFF. Full variable domain (missing parts from reference TRBV5-8 and TRBJ2-2): EAGVTQSPTHLIKTRGQQATLRCSPISGHTSVYWYQQALGLGLQFLLWYDEGEERNRGNFPPRFSGRQFPNYSSELNVNALELEDSALYLCASSLLGGANTGELFFGEGSRLTVL.

The chain joins TRBV2 to TRBJ2-5, with 11 bases identical to TRBD2. This CDR3 region has 15 residues. J gave up 7 bases and V 3 bases, and 7 bases lay outside the gene matches. Germline-derived CDR1 and CDR2 are SNHLY and FYNNEI. The chain's CDR3 is CASSELAGGDVTQYF. CDR3 nucleotides: TGTGCCAGCAGTGAGTTAGCGGGGGGGGACGTGACCCAGTACTTC.

The V gene is TRBV6-5, the J gene TRBJ2-7, with D unclear. From germline, CDR1 is MNHEY and CDR2 SVGAGI. The V gene lost 0 bases and the J gene lost 1 base, with 4 bases spanning the gap. This CDR3 comprises 13 residues. DNA of the CDR3: TGTGCCAGCAGTTACTCGATATCCTACGAGCAGTACTTC. Its protein product is CASSYSISYEQYF.

The chain uses TRBV30 and TRBJ2-7; D might be TRBD1 (6 bases). V gave up 0 bases and J gave up 1 base, with 13 bases separating them. The CDR3 contains 15 residues. Looked up from germline, CDR1 is GTSNPN and CDR2 is SVGIG (reference sequence). CDR3 coding DNA: TGTGCCTGGAGTGTACGAGGGGGACCTTCCTACGAGCAGTACTTC. It yields the protein CAWSVRGGPSYEQYF.

The chain's CDR3 is CASSLSTGQAFF. The DNA of the CDR3 is TGTGCCAGCAGTTTATCGACAGGGCAAGCTTTCTTT. The chain recombines TRBV27 with TRBJ1-1; 7 nucleotides line up with TRBD1. Per the germline V gene, CDR1 is MNHEY and CDR2 is SMNVEV (reference sequence). This CDR3 has 12 residues. The ends lost 0 bases at V and 9 bases at J; junction bases unmatched: 1.

This chain links TRBV7-9 with TRBJ1-1, with no clear D. The V end was cut by 2 bases, the J end by 5 bases, with 6 bases between. This CDR3 has 12 amino acids. CDR1 is SEHNR, CDR2 FQNEAQ, per germline (reference sequence). CDR3: CASSLSSTEAFF. The DNA for the CDR3 is TGTGCCAGCAGCTTAAGTAGTACTGAAGCTTTCTTT.

The V gene is TRBV13, the J gene TRBJ1-4, with unresolved D. V lost 5 bases and J 7 bases, leaving 11 bases between the germline ends. Germline values: CDR1 PRHDT, CDR2 FYEKMQ (reference sequence). This CDR3 has 13 residues. This CDR3 reads CASSSRFSEKLFF. In DNA form, the CDR3 reads TGTGCCAGCAGCAGCCGTTTCAGTGAAAAACTGTTTTTT.

This clone has just a few counts. The CDR3 is CASSLGLASYNEQFF. CDR3 nucleotide sequence: TGTGCCAGCAGCTTGGGACTAGCGAGTTACAATGAGCAGTTCTTC. The chain is built from TRBV7-7 and TRBJ2-1, with 10 bases identical to TRBD2. The germline V gene encodes CDR1 SSHAT and CDR2 FNYEAQ (reference sequence). V trimming: 3 bases; J trimming: 4 bases; junction bases outside the gene matches: 3. The CDR3 runs to 15 residues.

The chain combines TRBV4-3 with TRBJ1-6, with unresolved D. The CDR3 covers 15 residues. V lost 1 base and J 0 bases, leaving 4 bases between the germline ends. Germline values: CDR1 LGHNA, CDR2 YSLEER. The CDR3 loop is CASSQGSSYNSPLHF. The DNA of the CDR3 is TGCGCCAGCAGCCAAGGGAGCTCCTATAATTCACCCCTCCACTTT.

The chain has TRBV6-5 and TRBJ1-6; TRBD1 might be the D (6 bases). Germline V gene data show CDR1 as MNHEY and CDR2 as SVGAGI. The V end lost 6 bases, the J end lost 7 bases, and 16 bases lay between the germline ends. The CDR3 consists of 15 residues. The CDR3 sequence is CASRGGREGNSPLHF. In DNA, the CDR3 is TGTGCCAGCAGGGGGGGGCGGGAGGGAAATTCACCCCTCCACTTT.

The chain carries TRBV5-1 and TRBJ1-1, with no clear D. The CDR3 totals 13 residues. In germline, CDR1 is SGHRS, CDR2 YFSETQ. The V gene lost 1 base and the J gene lost 6 bases, with 10 bases spanning the gap. CDR3 nucleotide sequence: TGCGCCAGCAGCTTGTTGGCGGGCGCTGAAGCTTTCTTT. Protein: CASSLLAGAEAFF.